One T cell receptor beta chain is described in this entry. Its antigen is unknown. No base quality values were provided; no much bigger clone lies one nucleotide off. This sample was taken from a study of CD8 T cells in Susac syndrome (dated by TCRdb to the late 2010s). Regarding the study in general: Repertoire sequencing was used to test whether CD8+ T cell activation and differentiation in Susac syndrome was antigen driven. Overall study outcomes, separate from this receptor: The TCR sequencing and HLA analysis was acknowledged to have included a relatively small number of individuals.

RNA was extracted using the RNeasy kit, and roughly 0.5 to 1 ug of the RNA was reverse transcribed with random hexamers. The immunoSEQ multiplex PCR assay, covering 54 Vbeta and 13 Jbeta segments, was used to amplify TCR beta CDR3 regions. Bias from PCR amplification was corrected by using a synthetic template baseline for primer optimization and for computational correction. In the original analysis: Reads were assigned to V, D and J genes according to IMGT and analyzed in immunoSEQ Analyzer, with only productive sequences retained. To calculate clonality, Shannon entropy was normalized by log2 of the number of productive unique sequences and then subtracted from one. For each patient and control, public and private clones were evaluated within the 100 most prevalent clones. A clone was defined as Susac-specific if it was absent from the healthy and MS cohorts, from 1052 published viral clones and from other ImmuneACCESS disease sequences. TCRdb handled the public reads itself, with Q25 trimming in fastp and clone calling in MiXCR, and kept productive beta chains. One record per CDR3 amino acid sequence lists the most common genes and DNA. TCRdb's processing, not the authors' own work, is the source of the V and J calls. The sample table records roughly 120,000 distinct CDR3 sequences; 90% to 95% of these occur just once. The top ten constitute 0.095% to 0.15% of the sample.

Peripheral blood CD8+ and CD4+ T cells from healthy donors, Susac syndrome patients and multiple sclerosis patients were profiled using high-throughput TCR beta sequencing. Treatment-naive patients with stable or active relapsing-remitting disease fulfilling revised McDonald criteria were used as multiple sclerosis controls. Bulk CD8+ and CD4+ T cells were purified magnetically by negative isolation, whereas CD8+ TEMRA cells were enriched by FACS. Blood was drawn into EDTA tubes, processed within 24 hours, and PBMCs were isolated by density gradient centrifugation. PBMCs intended for TCR sequencing were cryopreserved in liquid nitrogen and were subsequently thawed in a 37 degrees C water bath. The sorted or isolated CD4+, CD8+ and CD8+ TEMRA cells had a purity of 90% or higher. The CDR3 holds 14 amino acids from the cysteine to the phenylalanine. The DNA shown is the 42-base CDR3, in frame from base 1. The V and J ends are trimmed by 6 bases and 5 bases, leaving 16 bases between them.

The receptor's source is a human donor with multiple sclerosis. The sequenced material came from CD4+ T cells from PBMCs. The V and J segments used are TRBV12-3 or TRBV12-4 and TRBJ2-5; the D gene is possibly TRBD2, with 7 bases matching. The base sequence is TGTGCCAGCAGGCCTGGGGGGGGCGAGGAGACCCAGTACTTC. It specifies CASRPGGGEETQYF.